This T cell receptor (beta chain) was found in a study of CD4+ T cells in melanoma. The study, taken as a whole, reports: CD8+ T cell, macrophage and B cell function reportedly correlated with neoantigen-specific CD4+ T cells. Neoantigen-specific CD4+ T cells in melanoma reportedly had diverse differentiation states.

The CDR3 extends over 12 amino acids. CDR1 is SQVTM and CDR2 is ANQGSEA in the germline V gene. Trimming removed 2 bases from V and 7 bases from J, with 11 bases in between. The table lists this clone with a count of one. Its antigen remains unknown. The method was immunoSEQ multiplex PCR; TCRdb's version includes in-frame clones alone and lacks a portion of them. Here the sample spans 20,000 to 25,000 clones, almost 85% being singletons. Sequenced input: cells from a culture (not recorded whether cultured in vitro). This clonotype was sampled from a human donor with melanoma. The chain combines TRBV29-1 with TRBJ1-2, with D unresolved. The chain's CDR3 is CSVELRVTGYTF. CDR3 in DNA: TGCAGCGTTGAACTTCGGGTCACTGGCTACACCTTC.